This TCR beta chain derives from a study of CD8+CD57+ T cells in acquired aplastic anemia. About the study: Mean DNA quantity obtained from sorted CD4+ and CD8+ cells was about 3 ug.

Profiling that covered TCR beta VDJ and CDR3 relied on genomic DNA as its template. MiXCR, applied by TCRdb to the reads, yields one record per CDR3 protein. The data contain 150,000 or so distinct CDR3 sequences, about 48% of them seen just once; the ten biggest clones take up 12%. All patients picked for sequencing had shown, by flow cytometry, an expansion of CD8+CD57+ cells. No therapy was given to patients before blood sampling. Study-level results: Patient and control CD8+ Simpson's diversity was not significantly different. Patients shared 25 to 35 CD8+ CDR3 sequences with controls.

A few counts support this clonotype. Its target is unknown. This CDR3 has 15 amino acids. The trim removed 6 bases at V and 6 bases at J, leaving 8 bases unmatched. The germline V gene encodes CDR1 KGHDR and CDR2 SFDVKD. The sequence was obtained from a human donor with aplastic anemia. Sequenced: sorted CD4+, CD8+, or CD8+CD57+ T cells (not recorded which) from PBMCs. The chain is built from TRBV24-1 and TRBJ2-3, with TRBD1 matching over 10 bases. The CDR3 bases are TGTGCCACCAGTCAAACGACAGGGGGCGCGGATACGCAGTATTTT. Translated: CATSQTTGGADTQYF.